Sequencing of this T cell receptor (beta chain) was carried out in a study of blood T cell repertoires in COVID-19. Concerning this clone itself: Other DNA sequences within the sample encode an identical CDR3.

Trimming removed 4 bases from V and 4 bases from J, with 8 bases in between. This CDR3 contains 13 residues. Germline CDR1 SGHTA, CDR2 FQGTGA. Sequencing was performed with immunoSEQ multiplex PCR; in TCRdb, only in-frame clones are kept and a portion is missing. The sample includes about 74,000 clones, roughly four fifths seen only once; the top ten take 20% to 25%. Sequencing was carried out using peripheral blood. The origin of this receptor is a man between 65 and 79 years old with acute or convalescent COVID-19. The chain carries TRBV7-3 and TRBJ1-3; D is possibly TRBD1 (6 bases). CDR3 in DNA: TGTGCCAGCAGCTCCGGACAGGGAAACACCATATATTTT. This sequence encodes CASSSGQGNTIYF.